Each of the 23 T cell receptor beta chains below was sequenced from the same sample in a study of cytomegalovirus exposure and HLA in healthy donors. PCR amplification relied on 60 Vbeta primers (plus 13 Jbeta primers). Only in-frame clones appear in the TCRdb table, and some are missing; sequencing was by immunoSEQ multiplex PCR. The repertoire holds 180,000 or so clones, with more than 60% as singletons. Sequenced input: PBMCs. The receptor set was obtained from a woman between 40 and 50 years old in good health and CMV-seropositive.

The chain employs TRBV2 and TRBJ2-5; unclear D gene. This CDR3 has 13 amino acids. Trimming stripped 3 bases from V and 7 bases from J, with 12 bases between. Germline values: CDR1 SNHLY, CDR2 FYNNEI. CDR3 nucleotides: TGTGCCAGCAGTGACGCAGAGTCGGGGACCCAGTACTTC. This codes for CASSDAESGTQYF.

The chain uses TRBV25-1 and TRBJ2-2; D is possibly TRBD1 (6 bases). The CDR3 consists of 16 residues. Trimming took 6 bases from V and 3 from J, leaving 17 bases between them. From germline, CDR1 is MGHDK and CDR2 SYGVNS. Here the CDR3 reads CASSPLGQGYTGELFF. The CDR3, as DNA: TGTGCCAGCAGCCCCCTCGGGCAGGGGTACACCGGGGAGCTGTTTTTT.

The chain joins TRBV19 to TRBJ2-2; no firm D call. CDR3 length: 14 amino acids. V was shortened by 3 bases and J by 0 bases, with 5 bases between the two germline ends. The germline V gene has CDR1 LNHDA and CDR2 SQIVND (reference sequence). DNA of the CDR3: TGTGCCAGTAGTATTGGAGCGAACACCGGGGAGCTGTTTTTT. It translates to CASSIGANTGELFF.

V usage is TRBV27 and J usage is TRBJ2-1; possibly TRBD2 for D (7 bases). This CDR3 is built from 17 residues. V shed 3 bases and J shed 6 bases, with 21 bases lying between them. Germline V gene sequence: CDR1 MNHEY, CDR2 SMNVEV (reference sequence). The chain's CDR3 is CASSLNPPLGGRNEQFF. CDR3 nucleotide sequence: TGTGCCAGCAGTTTGAATCCCCCCTTGGGGGGGCGCAATGAGCAGTTCTTC.

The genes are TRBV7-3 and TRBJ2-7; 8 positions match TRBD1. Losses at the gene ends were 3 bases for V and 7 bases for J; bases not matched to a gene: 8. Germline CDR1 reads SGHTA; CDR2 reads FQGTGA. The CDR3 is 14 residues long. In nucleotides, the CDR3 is TGTGCCAGCAGCTTGTCCCAGGGGGCGATTGAGCAGTACTTC. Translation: CASSLSQGAIEQYF.

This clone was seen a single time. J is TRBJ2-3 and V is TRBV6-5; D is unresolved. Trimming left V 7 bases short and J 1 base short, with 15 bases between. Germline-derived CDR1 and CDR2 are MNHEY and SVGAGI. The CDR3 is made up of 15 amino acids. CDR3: CASTYSGAGTDTQYF. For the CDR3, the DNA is TGTGCCAGCACCTACTCCGGTGCGGGCACAGATACGCAGTATTTT.

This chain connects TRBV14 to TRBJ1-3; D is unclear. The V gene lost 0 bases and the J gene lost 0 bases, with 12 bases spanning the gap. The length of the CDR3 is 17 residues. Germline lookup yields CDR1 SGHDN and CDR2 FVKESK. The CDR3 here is CASSQDLRPSSGNTIYF. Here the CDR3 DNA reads TGTGCCAGCAGCCAAGATCTCAGGCCCTCCTCTGGAAACACCATATATTTT.

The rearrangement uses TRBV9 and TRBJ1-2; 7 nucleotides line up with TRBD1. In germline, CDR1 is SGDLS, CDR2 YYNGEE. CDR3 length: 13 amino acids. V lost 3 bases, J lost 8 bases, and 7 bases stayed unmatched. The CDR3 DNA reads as TGTGCCAGCAGCGCCCAGACAGGGTGCGGCTACACCTTC. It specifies CASSAQTGCGYTF.

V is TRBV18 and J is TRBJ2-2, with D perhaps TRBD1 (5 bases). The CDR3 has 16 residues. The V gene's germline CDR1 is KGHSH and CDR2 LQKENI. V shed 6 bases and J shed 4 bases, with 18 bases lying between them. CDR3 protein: CASSPDSPSVTGELFF. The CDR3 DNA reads TGTGCCAGCTCTCCCGACAGTCCTTCGGTCACCGGGGAGCTGTTTTTT. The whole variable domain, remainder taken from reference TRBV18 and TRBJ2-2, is NAGVMQNPRHLVRRRGQEARLRCSPMKGHSHVYWYRQLPEEGLKFMVYLQKENIIDESGMPKERFSAEFPKEGPSILRIQQVVRGDSAAYFCASSPDSPSVTGELFFGEGSRLTVL.

The CDR3 DNA reads as TGTGCCAGTAGTACAGGGAATTGTGGCTACACCTTC. Translating it yields CASSTGNCGYTF. The V call is TRBV19, the J call TRBJ1-2, with D possibly matching TRBD1 (5 bases). The germline CDR1 and CDR2 sequences are LNHDA and SQIVND (reference sequence). CDR3 size: 12 residues. Trimming removed 4 bases at V and 7 bases at J, with 10 bases between.

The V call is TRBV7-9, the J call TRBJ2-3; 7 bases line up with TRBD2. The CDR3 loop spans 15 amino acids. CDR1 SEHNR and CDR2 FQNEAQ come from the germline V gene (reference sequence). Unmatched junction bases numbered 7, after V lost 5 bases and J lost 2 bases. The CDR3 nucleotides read TGTGCCAGCAGCGGGGAGGGATTTACCACAGATACGCAGTATTTT. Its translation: CASSGEGFTTDTQYF.

CDR3 amino acids: CASASGGHYGYTF. CDR3 DNA sequence: TGTGCCAGCGCCTCAGGGGGCCACTATGGCTACACCTTC. The chain joins TRBV28 to TRBJ1-2; 8 bases line up with TRBD1. J gave up 3 bases and V 8 bases, and 5 bases lay outside the gene matches. The CDR3 contains 13 residues. CDR1 MDHEN and CDR2 SYDVKM come from the germline V gene.

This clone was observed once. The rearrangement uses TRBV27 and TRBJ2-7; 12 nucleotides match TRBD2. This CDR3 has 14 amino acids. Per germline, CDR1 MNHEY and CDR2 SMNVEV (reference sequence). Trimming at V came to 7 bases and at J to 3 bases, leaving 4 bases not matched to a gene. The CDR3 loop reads CASIETSGSYEQYF. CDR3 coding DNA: TGTGCCAGCATCGAGACTAGCGGGAGCTACGAGCAGTACTTC.

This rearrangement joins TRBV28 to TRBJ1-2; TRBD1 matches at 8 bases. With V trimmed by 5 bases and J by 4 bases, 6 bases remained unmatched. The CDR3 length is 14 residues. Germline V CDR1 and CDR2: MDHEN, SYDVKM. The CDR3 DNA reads TGTGCCAGCAGTGCAGGGGGCTTTATCTATGGCTACACCTTC. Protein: CASSAGGFIYGYTF.

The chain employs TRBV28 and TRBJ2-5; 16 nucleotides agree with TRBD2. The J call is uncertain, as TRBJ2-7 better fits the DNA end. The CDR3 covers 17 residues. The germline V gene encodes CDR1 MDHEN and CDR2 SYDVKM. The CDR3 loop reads CATKGTSGREISYEQYF. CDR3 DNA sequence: TGTGCCACCAAAGGGACTAGCGGGAGGGAAATTTCCTACGAGCAGTACTTC.

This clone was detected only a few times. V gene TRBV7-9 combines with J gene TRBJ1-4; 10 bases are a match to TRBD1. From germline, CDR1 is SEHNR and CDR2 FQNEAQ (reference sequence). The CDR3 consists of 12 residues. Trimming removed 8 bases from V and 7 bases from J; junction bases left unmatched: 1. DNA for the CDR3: TGTGCCAGCGGGACAGGGGTTGAAAAACTGTTTTTT. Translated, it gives CASGTGVEKLFF. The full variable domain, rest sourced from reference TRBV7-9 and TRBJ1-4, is DTGVSQNPRHKITKRGQNVTFRCDPISEHNRLYWYRQTLGQGPEFLTYFQNEAQLEKSRLLSDRFSAERPKGSFSTLEIQRTEQGDSAMYLCASGTGVEKLFFGSGTQLSVL.

CDR3 loop: CATQRDSGQETQYF. CDR3 bases: TGTGCCACACAAAGGGACAGTGGGCAAGAGACCCAGTACTTC. V and J are TRBV25-1 and TRBJ2-5, with TRBD1 identical over 7 bases. Germline assignment: CDR1 MGHDK and CDR2 SYGVNS. J was trimmed by 2 bases and V by 10 bases; bases with no gene match: 10. The CDR3 has 14 residues.

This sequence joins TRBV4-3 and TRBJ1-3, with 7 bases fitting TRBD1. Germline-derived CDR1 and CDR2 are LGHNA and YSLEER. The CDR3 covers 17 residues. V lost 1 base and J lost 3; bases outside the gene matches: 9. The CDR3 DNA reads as TGCGCCAGCAGCCAAGTCTCGACAGGGCGATTTGGAAACACCATATATTTT. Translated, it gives CASSQVSTGRFGNTIYF.

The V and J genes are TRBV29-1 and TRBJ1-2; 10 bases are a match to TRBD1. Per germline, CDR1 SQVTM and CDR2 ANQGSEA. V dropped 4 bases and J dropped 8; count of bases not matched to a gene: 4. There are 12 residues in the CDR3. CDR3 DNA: TGCAGCGTTGGACAGGGGGCAGTCGGCTACACCTTC. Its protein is CSVGQGAVGYTF.

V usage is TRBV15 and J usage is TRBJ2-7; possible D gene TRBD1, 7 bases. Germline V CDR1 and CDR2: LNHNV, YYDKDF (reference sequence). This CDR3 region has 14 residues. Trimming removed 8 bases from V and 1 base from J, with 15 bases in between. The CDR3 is CATQRAGGSYEQYF. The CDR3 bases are TGTGCCACCCAGCGGGCAGGGGGTTCCTACGAGCAGTACTTC.

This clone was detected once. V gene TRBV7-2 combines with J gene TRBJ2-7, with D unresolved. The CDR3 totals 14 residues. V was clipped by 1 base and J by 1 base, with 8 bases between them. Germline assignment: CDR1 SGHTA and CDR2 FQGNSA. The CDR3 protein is CASSLVITSYEQYF. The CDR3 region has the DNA TGTGCCAGCAGCTTAGTTATTACTTCCTACGAGCAGTACTTC. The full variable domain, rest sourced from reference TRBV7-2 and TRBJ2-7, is GAGVSQSPSNKVTEKGKDVELRCDPISGHTALYWYRQSLGQGLEFLIYFQGNSAPDKSGLPSDRFSAERTGGSVSTLTIQRTQQEDSAVYLCASSLVITSYEQYFGPGTRLTVT.

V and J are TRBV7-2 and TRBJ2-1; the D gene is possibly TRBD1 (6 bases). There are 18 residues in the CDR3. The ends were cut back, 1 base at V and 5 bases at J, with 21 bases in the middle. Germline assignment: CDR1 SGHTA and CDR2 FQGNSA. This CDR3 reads CASSLGGSPGASNNEQFF. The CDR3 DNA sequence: TGTGCCAGCAGCTTAGGGGGGTCCCCAGGGGCGAGTAACAATGAGCAGTTCTTC.

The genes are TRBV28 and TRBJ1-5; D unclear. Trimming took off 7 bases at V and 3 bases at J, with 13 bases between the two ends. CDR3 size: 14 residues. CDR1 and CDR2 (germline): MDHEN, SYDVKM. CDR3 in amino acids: CASISGGYNQPQHF. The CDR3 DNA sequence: TGTGCCAGCATCTCCGGCGGGTACAATCAGCCCCAGCATTTT.